What follows are 5 T cell receptor beta chains derived from one specimen sequenced in a study of Ad26.COV2.S vaccination and SARS-CoV-2 variants. Treatment of the sample: some 20 received Ad26.COV2.S at low or high dose, single or two shots; about 5 received placebo; per-sample allocation not given. Specimens were obtained on day 63 following the first vaccine or placebo injection. Only in-frame clones appear in the TCRdb table, and some are missing; sequencing was by immunoSEQ multiplex PCR. This sample has about 250,000 clones, with over 75% found just once. The sample in question was peripheral blood, obtained in a trial of Ad26.COV2.S vaccine versus placebo. These receptors were collected from a person aged 18 to 59 who received the Ad26.COV2.S COVID-19 vaccine or a placebo.

The chain couples TRBV19 to TRBJ2-1; the D is unclear. The CDR3 extends over 13 amino acids. The ends were cut back, 1 base at V and 15 bases at J, with 16 bases in the middle. Germline V gene sequence: CDR1 LNHDA, CDR2 SQIVND (reference sequence). In DNA, the CDR3 is TGTGCCAGTAGTATAGGAACACAAGGTGAAAGGTTCTTC. This sequence encodes CASSIGTQGERFF.

For the CDR3, the DNA is TGTGCCAGCAGTTGGGGGACTAGCGGCTCCTACAATGAGCAGTTCTTC. Residues: CASSWGTSGSYNEQFF. The V and J genes are TRBV5-6 and TRBJ2-1; 11 bases line up with TRBD2. V was clipped by 5 bases and J by 0 bases; unmatched bases: 4. From germline, CDR1 is SGHDT and CDR2 YYEEEE. There are 16 residues in the CDR3.

J is TRBJ2-4 and V is TRBV6-5; D gene uncertain. Germline values: CDR1 MNHEY, CDR2 SVGAGI. This CDR3 has 12 amino acids. V was trimmed by 10 bases and J by 6 bases, leaving 13 bases between them. Here the CDR3 DNA reads TGTGCCACCCTGGGAATGGGAAACATTCAGTACTTC. Its protein is CATLGMGNIQYF.

J is TRBJ2-3 and V is TRBV30; no firm D call. Germline lookup yields CDR1 GTSNPN and CDR2 SVGIG (reference sequence). V lost 3 bases, J lost 4 bases, and 8 bases lay in between. The CDR3 extends over 12 amino acids. CDR3 DNA sequence: TGTGCCTGGAGCAAAATACCAGATACGCAGTATTTT. This sequence encodes CAWSKIPDTQYF.

V and J are TRBV6-5 and TRBJ2-7; TRBD2 aligns across 12 bases. CDR1 and CDR2 from the germline V gene are MNHEY and SVGAGI. J was trimmed by 3 bases and V by 6 bases; bases with no gene match: 3. The CDR3 runs 14 residues. CDR3 in amino acids: CASSPTSGSYEQYF. Here the CDR3 DNA reads TGTGCCAGCAGCCCGACTAGCGGGAGCTACGAGCAGTACTTC.